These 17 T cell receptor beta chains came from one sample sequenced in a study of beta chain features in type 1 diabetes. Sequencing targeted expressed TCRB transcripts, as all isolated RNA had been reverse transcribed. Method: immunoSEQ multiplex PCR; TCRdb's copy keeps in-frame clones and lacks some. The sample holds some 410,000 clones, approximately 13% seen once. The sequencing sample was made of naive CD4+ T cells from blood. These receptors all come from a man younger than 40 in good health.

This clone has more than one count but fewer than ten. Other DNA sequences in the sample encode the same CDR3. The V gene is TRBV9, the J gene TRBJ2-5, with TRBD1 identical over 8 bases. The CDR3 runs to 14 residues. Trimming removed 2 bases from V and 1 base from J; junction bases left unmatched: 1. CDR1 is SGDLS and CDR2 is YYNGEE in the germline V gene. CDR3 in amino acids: CASSVGQGQETQYF. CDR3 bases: TGTGCCAGCAGCGTCGGACAGGGCCAAGAGACCCAGTACTTC. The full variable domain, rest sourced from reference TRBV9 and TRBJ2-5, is DSGVTQTPKHLITATGQRVTLRCSPRSGDLSVYWYQQSLDQGLQFLIQYYNGEERAKGNILERFSAQQFPDLHSELNLSSLELGDSALYFCASSVGQGQETQYFGPGTRLLVL.

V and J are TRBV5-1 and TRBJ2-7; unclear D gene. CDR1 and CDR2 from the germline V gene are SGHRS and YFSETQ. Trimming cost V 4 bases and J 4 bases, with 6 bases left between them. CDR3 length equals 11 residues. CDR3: CASSPPYEQYV. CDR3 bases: TGCGCCAGCAGCCCCCCTTACGAGCAGTACGTC.

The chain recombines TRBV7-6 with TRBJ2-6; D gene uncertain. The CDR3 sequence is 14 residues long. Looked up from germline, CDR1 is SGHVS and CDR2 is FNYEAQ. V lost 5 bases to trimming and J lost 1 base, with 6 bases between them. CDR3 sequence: CASSPQSGANVLTF. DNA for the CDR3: TGTGCCAGCAGCCCACAGTCTGGGGCCAACGTCCTGACTTTC.

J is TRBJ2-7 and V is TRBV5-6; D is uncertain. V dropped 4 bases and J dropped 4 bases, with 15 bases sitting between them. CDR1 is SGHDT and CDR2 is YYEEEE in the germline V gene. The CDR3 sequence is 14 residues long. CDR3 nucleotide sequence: TGTGCCAGCAGCCCAACTCGCCTCGGATACGAGCAGTACGTC. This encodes CASSPTRLGYEQYV.

The DNA for the CDR3 is TGTGCCAGCAGCCCGCGACAGGGGGCAAGCTCCTACGAGCAGTACTTC. Residues: CASSPRQGASSYEQYF. The gene calls are TRBV7-2 and TRBJ2-7; 10 positions match TRBD1. The germline CDR1 and CDR2 sequences are SGHTA and FQGNSA. CDR3 length: 16 amino acids. After removal of 5 bases from V and 0 bases from J, the junction contained 7 bases not matched to a gene.

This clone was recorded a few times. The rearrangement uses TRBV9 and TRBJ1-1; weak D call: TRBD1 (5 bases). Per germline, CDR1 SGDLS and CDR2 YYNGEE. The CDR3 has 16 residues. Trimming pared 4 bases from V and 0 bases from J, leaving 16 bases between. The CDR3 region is CASSPRGGVMNTEAFF. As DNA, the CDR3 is TGTGCCAGCAGCCCCCGTGGGGGAGTAATGAACACTGAAGCTTTCTTT.

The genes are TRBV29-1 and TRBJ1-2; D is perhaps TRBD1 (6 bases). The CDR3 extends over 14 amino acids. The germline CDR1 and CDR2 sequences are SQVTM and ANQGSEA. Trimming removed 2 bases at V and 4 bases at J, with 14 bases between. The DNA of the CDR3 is TGCAGCGTTGAACCGAAGGGGGTTGTCTATGGCTACACCTTC. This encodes CSVEPKGVVYGYTF.

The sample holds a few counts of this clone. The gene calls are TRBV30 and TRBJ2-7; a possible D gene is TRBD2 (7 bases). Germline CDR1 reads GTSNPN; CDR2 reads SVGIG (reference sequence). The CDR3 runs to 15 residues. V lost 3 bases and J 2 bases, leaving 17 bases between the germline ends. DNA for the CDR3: TGTGCCTGGAGCGGGGGCGGGAGCAGTGCCTACGAGCAGTACGTC. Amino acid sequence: CAWSGGGSSAYEQYV.

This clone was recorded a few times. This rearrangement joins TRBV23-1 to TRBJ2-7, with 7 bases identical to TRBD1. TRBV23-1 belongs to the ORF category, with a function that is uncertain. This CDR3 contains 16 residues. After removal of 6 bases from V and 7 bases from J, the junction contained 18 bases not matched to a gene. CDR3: CASSFQFPEGGREQYV. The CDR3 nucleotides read TGCGCCAGCAGCTTTCAATTCCCAGAAGGGGGCAGGGAGCAGTACGTC.

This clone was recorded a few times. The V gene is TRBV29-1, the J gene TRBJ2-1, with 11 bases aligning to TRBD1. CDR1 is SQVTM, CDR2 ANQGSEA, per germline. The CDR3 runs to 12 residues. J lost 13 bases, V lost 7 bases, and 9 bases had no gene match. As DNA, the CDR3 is TGCAGCGGTGGACAGGGGGCAGGTGGCCAGTTCTTC. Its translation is CSGGQGAGGQFF.

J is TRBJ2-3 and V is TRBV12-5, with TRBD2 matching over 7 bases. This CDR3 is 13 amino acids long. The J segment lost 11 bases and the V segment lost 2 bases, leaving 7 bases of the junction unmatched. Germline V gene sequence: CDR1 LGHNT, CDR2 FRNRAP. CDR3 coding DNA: TGTGCTAGTGGTTTGCAGCGGGACCGGAAGCAGTATTTT. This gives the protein CASGLQRDRKQYF.

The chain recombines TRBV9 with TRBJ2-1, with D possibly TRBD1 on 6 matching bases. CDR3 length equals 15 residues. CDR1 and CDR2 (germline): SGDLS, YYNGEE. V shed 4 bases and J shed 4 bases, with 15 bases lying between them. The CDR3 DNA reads TGTGCCAGCAGCCCCGGACAGACTCATTACAATGAGCAGTTCTTC. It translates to CASSPGQTHYNEQFF.

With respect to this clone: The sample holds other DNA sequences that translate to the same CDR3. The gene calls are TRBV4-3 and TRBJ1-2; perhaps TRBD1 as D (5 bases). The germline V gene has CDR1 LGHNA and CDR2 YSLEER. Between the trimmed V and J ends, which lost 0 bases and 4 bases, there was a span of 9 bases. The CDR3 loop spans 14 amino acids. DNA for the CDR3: TGCGCCAGCAGCCAAGATCAGGGATTCTATGGCTACACCTTC. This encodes CASSQDQGFYGYTF.

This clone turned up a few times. The CDR3, as DNA: TGTGCCAGCCGGGACAGGGGACTTGGGGAGCAGTACGTC. The encoded protein is CASRDRGLGEQYV. The chain links TRBV11-2 to TRBJ2-7, with 10 nucleotides matching TRBD1. CDR3 length: 13 amino acids. Germline loops: CDR1 SGHAT, CDR2 FQNNGV. The ends lost 8 bases at V and 7 bases at J; junction bases unmatched: 8.

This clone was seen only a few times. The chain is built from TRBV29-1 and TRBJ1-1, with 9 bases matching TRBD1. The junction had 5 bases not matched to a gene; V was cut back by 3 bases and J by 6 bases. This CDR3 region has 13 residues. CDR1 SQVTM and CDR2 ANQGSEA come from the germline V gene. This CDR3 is CSVDGTGFAEAFF. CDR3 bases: TGCAGCGTTGATGGGACAGGGTTCGCTGAAGCTTTCTTT.

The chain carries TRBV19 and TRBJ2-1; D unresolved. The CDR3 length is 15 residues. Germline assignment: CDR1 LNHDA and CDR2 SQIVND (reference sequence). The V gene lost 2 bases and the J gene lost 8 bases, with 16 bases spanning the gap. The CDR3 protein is CASSISSGRSDEQFF. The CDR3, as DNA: TGTGCCAGTAGTATATCATCCGGAAGGAGCGATGAGCAGTTCTTC.

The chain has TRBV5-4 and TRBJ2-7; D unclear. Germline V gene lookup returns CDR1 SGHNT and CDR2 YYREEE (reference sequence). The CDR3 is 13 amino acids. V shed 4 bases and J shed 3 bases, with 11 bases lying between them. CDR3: CASSILDGYEQYF. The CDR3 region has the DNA TGTGCCAGCAGCATTCTGGACGGCTACGAGCAGTACTTC.